These 28 T cell receptor beta chains originate from one sample sequenced in a study of cytomegalovirus exposure and HLA in healthy donors. A multiplex PCR was run with 60 Vbeta primers and 13 Jbeta primers. Repertoires were generated with immunoSEQ multiplex PCR, while TCRdb's copy carries only in-frame clones and drops some. With about 140,000 clones in the sample, the ten largest clones hold roughly 2.6%. Sequenced sample: PBMCs. All receptors derive from a man in his forties in good health and CMV-seronegative.

The rearrangement joins TRBV7-6 to TRBJ2-1; D not resolved. This CDR3 spans 14 amino acids. Germline-derived CDR1 and CDR2 are SGHVS and FNYEAQ. V lost 0 bases to trimming and J lost 5 bases, with 8 bases between them. The CDR3, as DNA: TGTGCCAGCAGCTTAGCCAGGCCAAACAATGAGCAGTTCTTC. Protein sequence: CASSLARPNNEQFF.

The chain couples TRBV29-1 to TRBJ2-5; 9 bases match TRBD1. Germline V gene lookup returns CDR1 SQVTM and CDR2 ANQGSEA. Trimming cost V 2 bases and J 3 bases; bases outside gene matches: 1. This CDR3 has 13 residues. CDR3 region: CSVERDREETQYF. The CDR3 DNA follows: TGCAGCGTTGAACGGGACAGGGAAGAGACCCAGTACTTC.

The V and J genes are TRBV29-1 and TRBJ2-5; 7 nucleotides align to TRBD1. Looked up from germline, CDR1 is SQVTM and CDR2 is ANQGSEA. Losses at the gene ends were 7 bases for V and 0 bases for J; bases not matched to a gene: 5. The CDR3 covers 13 residues. The chain's CDR3 is CSASDRYQETQYF. The CDR3 nucleotides read TGCAGCGCCTCGGACAGGTACCAAGAGACCCAGTACTTC.

The chain employs TRBV6-1 and TRBJ1-5; 7 bases are shared with TRBD1. The V segment lost 8 bases and the J segment 2 bases; nucleotides outside the gene matches: 9. This CDR3 region has 15 residues. The V gene's germline CDR1 is MNHNS and CDR2 SASEGT. CDR3 region: CASAEQGYGNQPQHF. CDR3 nucleotide sequence: TGTGCCAGCGCTGAACAGGGGTATGGCAATCAGCCCCAGCATTTT.

J is TRBJ1-2 and V is TRBV18; D is unresolved. V was clipped by 1 base and J by 4 bases, with 10 bases between them. Germline CDR1 and CDR2: KGHSH and LQKENI. CDR3 size: 14 residues. CDR3 sequence (DNA): TGTGCCAGCTCACCACAGGACTCTTTCTATGGCTACACCTTC. It translates to CASSPQDSFYGYTF.

The chain carries TRBV5-1 and TRBJ2-7; 7 bases agree with TRBD2. Per the germline V gene, CDR1 is SGHRS and CDR2 is YFSETQ. The CDR3 totals 14 residues. V lost 2 bases, J lost 5 bases, and 7 bases stayed unmatched. The CDR3 nucleotides read TGCGCCAGCAGCTTTGGTCCTAGCGGAGACGAGCAGTACTTC. Protein product: CASSFGPSGDEQYF.

The genes are TRBV4-3 and TRBJ2-2, with 8 bases identical to TRBD1. J was trimmed by 9 bases and V by 0 bases; bases with no gene match: 6. There are 15 residues in the CDR3. The germline CDR1 and CDR2 sequences are LGHNA and YSLEER. The CDR3 loop reads CASSQDSGGERELFF. CDR3 in DNA: TGCGCCAGCAGCCAAGATTCAGGGGGCGAAAGGGAGCTGTTTTTT.

V is TRBV7-3 and J is TRBJ2-2; D is undetermined. The CDR3 sequence is 11 residues long. CDR1 is SGHTA and CDR2 is FQGTGA in the germline V gene. V gave up 5 bases and J gave up 7 bases, with 5 bases separating them. This CDR3 reads CASSAYGELFF. CDR3 DNA sequence: TGTGCCAGCAGCGCCTACGGGGAGCTGTTTTTT.

The chain has TRBV28 and TRBJ2-3; the D gene is possibly TRBD1 (7 bases). This CDR3 is built from 14 residues. V was pared by 5 bases and J by 6 bases, with 15 bases between. Germline V gene data show CDR1 as MDHEN and CDR2 as SYDVKM. This chain's CDR3 is CASSITRGADTQYF. In DNA, the CDR3 is TGTGCCAGCAGTATAACCAGGGGGGCGGATACGCAGTATTTT.

This chain's CDR3 is CASSMWQGYGYTF. For the CDR3, the DNA is TGTGCCAGTAGTATGTGGCAGGGCTATGGCTACACCTTC. The gene calls are TRBV19 and TRBJ1-2, with TRBD1 as a possible D gene (5 bases). V shed 3 bases and J shed 4 bases, with 9 bases lying between them. Germline V gene sequence: CDR1 LNHDA, CDR2 SQIVND (reference sequence). The CDR3 sequence is 13 residues long.

The genes are TRBV19 and TRBJ1-1; possible D gene TRBD1, 6 bases. Germline V gives CDR1 LNHDA, CDR2 SQIVND (reference sequence). Trimming removed 4 bases at V and 5 bases at J, with 20 bases between. There are 16 residues in the CDR3. CDR3 sequence reads: CASSRGGGVLGTEAFF. CDR3 bases: TGTGCCAGTAGTAGGGGGGGCGGGGTATTGGGGACTGAAGCTTTCTTT.

The J gene is TRBJ2-7, the V gene TRBV29-1; D unclear. The CDR3 extends over 13 amino acids. The V and J ends lost 1 base and 3 bases respectively, with 10 bases between them. Germline V gives CDR1 SQVTM, CDR2 ANQGSEA. The DNA for the CDR3 is TGCAGCGTTGAAGGTGGCACAAGCTACGAGCAGTACTTC. Residues: CSVEGGTSYEQYF.

The chain carries TRBV6-5 and TRBJ1-2; weak D call: TRBD1 (6 bases). The CDR3 covers 15 residues. Germline-derived CDR1 and CDR2 are MNHEY and SVGAGI. V lost 0 bases and J 8 bases, leaving 16 bases between the germline ends. The CDR3 is CASSYSYRVEGGYTF. The CDR3, as DNA: TGTGCCAGCAGTTACTCGTACAGGGTAGAAGGCGGCTACACCTTC.

The V gene is TRBV5-5, the J gene TRBJ2-7, with D perhaps TRBD1 (5 bases). Germline V lookup: CDR1 SGHKS, CDR2 YYEKEE (reference sequence). There are 13 residues in the CDR3. V was trimmed by 2 bases and J by 4 bases, leaving 10 bases between them. The CDR3 DNA follows: TGTGCCAGCAGCTTCCAGGGTACGTACGAGCAGTACTTC. Its protein is CASSFQGTYEQYF.

This rearrangement joins TRBV4-1 to TRBJ2-2, with 7 bases matching TRBD1. The CDR3 has 16 residues. Unmatched junction bases numbered 2, after V lost 0 bases and J lost 1 base. Per the germline V gene, CDR1 is MGHRA and CDR2 is YSYEKL. CDR3 loop: CASSQDRGWNTGELFF. The CDR3 region has the DNA TGCGCCAGCAGCCAAGACAGGGGGTGGAACACCGGGGAGCTGTTTTTT.

The V call is TRBV19, the J call TRBJ2-7; D may be TRBD2 (6 bases). The CDR3 spans 13 residues. From germline, CDR1 is LNHDA and CDR2 SQIVND (reference sequence). V was shortened by 6 bases and J by 3 bases, with 12 bases between the two germline ends. This CDR3 is CASSGSGSYEQYF. CDR3 nucleotides: TGTGCCAGTAGCGGTAGCGGAAGCTACGAGCAGTACTTC. Using reference TRBV19 and TRBJ2-7 for the parts outside the CDR3, the full variable domain is DGGITQSPKYLFRKEGQNVTLSCEQNLNHDAMYWYRQDPGQGLRLIYYSQIVNDFQKGDIAEGYSVSREKKESFPLTVTSAQKNPTAFYLCASSGSGSYEQYFGPGTRLTVT.

This chain connects TRBV4-2 to TRBJ2-7; D might be TRBD1 (5 bases). Germline V gives CDR1 LGHNA, CDR2 YNFKEQ. The CDR3 loop spans 13 amino acids. The V and J ends lost 1 base and 6 bases respectively, with 10 bases between them. The CDR3 DNA follows: TGTGCCAGCAGCCAAGTACAGGAAGGCGAGCAGTACTTC. Its translation is CASSQVQEGEQYF.

The V call is TRBV6-1, the J call TRBJ1-5, with D unresolved. This CDR3 spans 17 amino acids. Germline V lookup: CDR1 MNHNS, CDR2 SASEGT. Between the trimmed V and J ends, which lost 2 bases and 0 bases, there was a span of 14 bases. CDR3 DNA sequence: TGTGCCAGCAGTGAAAGGGAGCCAGTATATAGCAATCAGCCCCAGCATTTT. Protein: CASSEREPVYSNQPQHF.

The chain has TRBV25-1 and TRBJ1-3; possibly TRBD1 for D (6 bases). This CDR3 spans 14 amino acids. V was cut by 5 bases and J by 0 bases, with 8 bases left in between. Germline-derived CDR1 and CDR2 are MGHDK and SYGVNS. The CDR3 reads CASSWTASGNTIYF. The DNA of the CDR3 is TGTGCCAGCAGTTGGACAGCCTCTGGAAACACCATATATTTT.

The rearrangement links TRBV6-5 to TRBJ2-5, with 11 bases fitting TRBD2. Germline CDR1 MNHEY, CDR2 SVGAGI. Trimming removed 4 bases from V and 14 bases from J; junction bases left unmatched: 9. This CDR3 has 13 amino acids. CDR3 protein: CASSSASGGRYYF. The CDR3 bases are TGTGCCAGCAGTTCCGCTAGCGGGGGGCGGTATTACTTC.

J is TRBJ2-7 and V is TRBV7-2, with D possibly TRBD1 on 5 matching bases. The CDR3 is 15 amino acids. V was cut by 3 bases and J by 1 base, with 13 bases left in between. Germline-derived CDR1 and CDR2 are SGHTA and FQGNSA. CDR3 sequence: CASSFLGVGSYEQYF. For the CDR3, the DNA is TGTGCCAGCAGCTTTTTAGGGGTAGGGTCCTACGAGCAGTACTTC. Combining the CDR3 with reference TRBV7-2 and TRBJ2-7 gives the whole variable domain GAGVSQSPSNKVTEKGKDVELRCDPISGHTALYWYRQSLGQGLEFLIYFQGNSAPDKSGLPSDRFSAERTGGSVSTLTIQRTQQEDSAVYLCASSFLGVGSYEQYFGPGTRLTVT.

This chain links TRBV9 with TRBJ2-5; the D gene is possibly TRBD2 (5 bases). Trimming took 4 bases from V and 4 from J, leaving 14 bases between them. The CDR3 has 14 residues. CDR1 and CDR2 (germline): SGDLS, YYNGEE. CDR3 sequence (DNA): TGTGCCAGCAGCTTCAGCGGTGTGGGAGAGACCCAGTACTTC. Its protein product is CASSFSGVGETQYF. The full variable domain, rest sourced from reference TRBV9 and TRBJ2-5, is DSGVTQTPKHLITATGQRVTLRCSPRSGDLSVYWYQQSLDQGLQFLIQYYNGEERAKGNILERFSAQQFPDLHSELNLSSLELGDSALYFCASSFSGVGETQYFGPGTRLLVL.

The chain is built from TRBV29-1 and TRBJ1-1, with D hard to call. V shed 4 bases and J shed 3 bases, with 9 bases lying between them. The CDR3 sequence is 12 residues long. Per germline, CDR1 SQVTM and CDR2 ANQGSEA. CDR3 sequence: CSVGDRDTEAFF. The DNA for the CDR3 is TGCAGCGTTGGAGATCGGGACACTGAAGCTTTCTTT.

The V gene is TRBV5-6, the J gene TRBJ1-6; 7 bases align to TRBD1. Germline V lookup: CDR1 SGHDT, CDR2 YYEEEE. Trimming at V came to 3 bases and at J to 8 bases, leaving 14 bases not matched to a gene. The CDR3 runs to 17 residues. The CDR3 loop reads CASSSRGAGGLHSPLHF. In DNA form, the CDR3 reads TGTGCCAGCAGCTCAAGGGGGGCAGGGGGATTACATTCACCCCTCCACTTT.

V gene TRBV7-9 combines with J gene TRBJ2-1; 12 bases match TRBD2. The CDR3 totals 18 residues. The trim removed 4 bases at V and 5 bases at J, leaving 12 bases unmatched. Per the germline V gene, CDR1 is SEHNR and CDR2 is FQNEAQ (reference sequence). CDR3 loop: CASSSGGLAGKWNNEQFF. DNA of the CDR3: TGTGCCAGCAGCTCGGGTGGACTAGCGGGGAAATGGAACAATGAGCAGTTCTTC.

CDR3 DNA sequence: TGTGCCAGCAGCTTAAGCCAGGGGAACACAGATACGCAGTATTTT. It codes for CASSLSQGNTDTQYF. This chain links TRBV11-3 with TRBJ2-3, with D possibly being TRBD1 (6 bases). CDR1 is SGHNT and CDR2 is YENEEA in the germline V gene. V was shortened by 2 bases and J by 2 bases, with 11 bases between the two germline ends. The CDR3 is 15 residues long.

The V call is TRBV7-2, the J call TRBJ2-7; D perhaps matches TRBD2 (6 bases). V gave up 6 bases and J gave up 0 bases, with 12 bases separating them. This CDR3 is built from 14 residues. From germline, CDR1 is SGHTA and CDR2 FQGNSA. The CDR3 here is CASRPGLFSYEQYF. In DNA form, the CDR3 reads TGTGCCAGCAGGCCGGGACTTTTCTCCTACGAGCAGTACTTC. Full variable domain (outside the CDR3, taken from reference TRBV7-2 and TRBJ2-7): GAGVSQSPSNKVTEKGKDVELRCDPISGHTALYWYRQSLGQGLEFLIYFQGNSAPDKSGLPSDRFSAERTGGSVSTLTIQRTQQEDSAVYLCASRPGLFSYEQYFGPGTRLTVT.

The chain links TRBV5-1 to TRBJ2-1; D is possibly TRBD1 (6 bases). V was pared by 3 bases and J by 5 bases, with 15 bases between. Germline CDR1 SGHRS, CDR2 YFSETQ. CDR3 length equals 15 residues. The CDR3 region is CASSYDRLKHNEQFF. The DNA of the CDR3 is TGCGCCAGCAGCTATGACAGGCTAAAGCACAATGAGCAGTTCTTC.